The 30 T cell receptor beta chains given below trace back to one sample, sequenced in a study of T cell responses to AZD1222 COVID-19 vaccine. Generated by immunoSEQ multiplex PCR, the TCRdb table keeps only in-frame clones and is missing some. The table has fewer than 120,000 clones, 70% to 90% seen once. Specimen: peripheral blood, collected on day 0 of AZD1222 vaccination. These receptor sequences come from an adult in good health.

The rearrangement joins TRBV5-6 to TRBJ1-2; possibly TRBD1 for D (6 bases). This CDR3 is 15 amino acids long. Germline V gene sequence: CDR1 SGHDT, CDR2 YYEEEE. Trimming removed 2 bases from V and 4 bases from J, with 15 bases in between. The CDR3 DNA reads TGTGCCAGCAGCTTAGGGGGAGGGACCTCCTATGGCTACACCTTC. Translation gives CASSLGGGTSYGYTF. The whole variable domain, remainder taken from reference TRBV5-6 and TRBJ1-2, is DAGVTQSPTHLIKTRGQQVTLRCSPKSGHDTVSWYQQALGQGPQFIFQYYEEEERQRGNFPDRFSGHQFPNYSSELNVNALLLGDSALYLCASSLGGGTSYGYTFGSGTRLTVV.

The genes are TRBV24-1 and TRBJ2-3; D could derive from TRBD1 or TRBD2 (5 bases each). Germline loops: CDR1 KGHDR, CDR2 SFDVKD. The CDR3 covers 16 residues. Trimming took 3 bases from V and 5 from J, leaving 17 bases between them. DNA for the CDR3: TGTGCCACCAGTGATGCCGGGACCCACCCCTTAGATACGCAGTATTTT. This encodes CATSDAGTHPLDTQYF.

For the CDR3, the DNA is TGTGCCAGTCTGGAGGGAAACACCGGGGAGCTGTTTTTT. It yields the protein CASLEGNTGELFF. This sequence joins TRBV28 and TRBJ2-2, with D perhaps matching TRBD2 (6 bases). V lost 9 bases and J 2 bases, leaving 10 bases between the germline ends. CDR1 MDHEN and CDR2 SYDVKM come from the germline V gene. There are 13 residues in the CDR3. Full variable domain (missing parts from reference TRBV28 and TRBJ2-2): DVKVTQSSRYLVKRTGEKVFLECVQDMDHENMFWYRQDPGLGLRLIYFSYDVKMKEKGDIPEGYSVSREKKERFSLILESASTNQTSMYLCASLEGNTGELFFGEGSRLTVL.

This rearrangement joins TRBV5-1 to TRBJ2-2; a possible D gene is TRBD1 (6 bases). V was shortened by 4 bases and J by 3 bases, with 13 bases between the two germline ends. Germline V gene data show CDR1 as SGHRS and CDR2 as YFSETQ. This CDR3 is built from 15 residues. CDR3 DNA: TGCGCCAGCAGCCCGCTTGGGGGCGACACCGGGGAGCTGTTTTTT. This encodes CASSPLGGDTGELFF.

This chain connects TRBV6-6 to TRBJ1-5; maybe TRBD1 (5 bases). This CDR3 has 14 amino acids. The germline gives CDR1 MNHNY, CDR2 SVGAGI (reference sequence). The V end lost 4 bases, the J end lost 5 bases, and 12 bases lay between the germline ends. CDR3 nucleotides: TGTGCCAGCAGTTCGGAGCAGGGCCATCAGCCCCAGCATTTT. It codes for CASSSEQGHQPQHF.

V is TRBV7-2 and J is TRBJ2-5; 7 positions agree with TRBD1. The CDR3 consists of 15 residues. Germline trimming cut 1 base from V and 2 bases from J; bases unmatched to any gene: 4. Germline V gene lookup returns CDR1 SGHTA and CDR2 FQGNSA. The CDR3 region is CASSLVGGSQETQYF. CDR3 nucleotides: TGTGCCAGCAGCTTAGTAGGGGGCTCGCAAGAGACCCAGTACTTC.

This clone appeared a few times. The rearrangement links TRBV2 to TRBJ1-5; unclear D gene. The germline gives CDR1 SNHLY, CDR2 FYNNEI. This CDR3 spans 15 amino acids. Trimming took off 3 bases at V and 2 bases at J, with 11 bases between the two ends. This chain's CDR3 is CASSDLGMGNQPQHF. CDR3 bases: TGTGCCAGCAGTGATTTGGGTATGGGCAATCAGCCCCAGCATTTT. The whole variable domain, remainder taken from reference TRBV2 and TRBJ1-5, is EPEVTQTPSHQVTQMGQEVILRCVPISNHLYFYWYRQILGQKVEFLVSFYNNEISEKSEIFDDQFSVERPDGSNFTLKIRSTKLEDSAMYFCASSDLGMGNQPQHFGDGTRLSIL.

The chain is built from TRBV4-1 and TRBJ1-1; 11 bases align to TRBD1. Losses at the gene ends were 4 bases for V and 3 bases for J; bases not matched to a gene: 4. Germline V gives CDR1 MGHRA, CDR2 YSYEKL. CDR3 length equals 15 residues. CDR3 nucleotide sequence: TGCGCCAGCAGCCCCGGACAGGGGGCGGACACTGAAGCTTTCTTT. This codes for CASSPGQGADTEAFF.

The V call is TRBV28, the J call TRBJ2-1; tentatively, D is TRBD2 (5 bases). CDR1 is MDHEN and CDR2 is SYDVKM in the germline V gene. The CDR3 runs 15 residues. Trimming shortened V by 10 bases and J by 6 bases, and 22 bases separated the two germline ends. The CDR3 protein is CATLTPGGRANEQFF. CDR3 nucleotide sequence: TGTGCCACCCTCACTCCAGGCGGGCGAGCCAATGAGCAGTTCTTC.

The genes are TRBV9 and TRBJ1-6; TRBD1 matches 7 bases. In germline, CDR1 is SGDLS, CDR2 YYNGEE. The CDR3 sequence is 15 residues long. V was clipped by 3 bases and J by 5 bases; unmatched bases: 5. The CDR3 nucleotides read TGTGCCAGCAGCGCCCCACAGGGGAATAATTCACCCCTCCACTTT. Protein sequence: CASSAPQGNNSPLHF.

The chain is built from TRBV28 and TRBJ1-4; the D is unclear. The CDR3 is 14 amino acids. The V end lost 2 bases, the J end lost 4 bases, and 8 bases lay between the germline ends. CDR1 and CDR2 from the germline V gene are MDHEN and SYDVKM. The CDR3 coding sequence is TGTGCCAGCAGTTTAAGCATGATTAATGAAAAACTGTTTTTT. Translating it yields CASSLSMINEKLFF.

The table lists this clone with a few counts. The rearrangement joins TRBV7-2 to TRBJ1-6, with D unresolved. Between the trimmed V and J ends, which lost 6 bases and 6 bases, there was a span of 9 bases. The CDR3 has 13 residues. CDR1 is SGHTA and CDR2 is FQGNSA in the germline V gene. CDR3 DNA sequence: TGTGCCAGCAGTCCAGGATTTAATTCACCCCTCCACTTT. It yields the protein CASSPGFNSPLHF.

The chain joins TRBV30 to TRBJ2-5; the D is unclear. The V end was cut by 1 base, the J end by 4 bases, with 4 bases between. Germline lookup yields CDR1 GTSNPN and CDR2 SVGIG (reference sequence). The CDR3 totals 11 residues. The DNA of the CDR3 is TGTGCCTGGAGTGGTTCAGAGACCCAGTACTTC. Translating gives CAWSGSETQYF.

V and J are TRBV5-1 and TRBJ2-1; 7 bases line up with TRBD1. Trimming took 1 base from V and 5 from J; bases not matched to a gene: 6. This CDR3 has 15 residues. Germline V gene lookup returns CDR1 SGHRS and CDR2 YFSETQ. In nucleotides, the CDR3 is TGCGCCAGCAGCTTGTGGCCAGGGACAGACAATGAGCAGTTCTTC. Translating it yields CASSLWPGTDNEQFF.

This sequence joins TRBV2 and TRBJ1-4; 7 nucleotides agree with TRBD1. V lost 7 bases, J lost 6 bases, and 8 bases stayed unmatched. There are 14 residues in the CDR3. Looked up from germline, CDR1 is SNHLY and CDR2 is FYNNEI. The CDR3 nucleotides read TGTGCCAGCACCCCAGGGGGTAGGCATGAAAAACTGTTTTTT. Amino acid sequence: CASTPGGRHEKLFF.

In nucleotides, the CDR3 is TGTGCCAGCTCACCTTCAGGGCGGACGGAGGGCTACACCTTC. Translating gives CASSPSGRTEGYTF. The chain uses TRBV18 and TRBJ1-2; the D gene is possibly TRBD1 (5 bases). The CDR3 covers 14 residues. The V gene lost 3 bases and the J gene lost 8 bases, with 16 bases spanning the gap. Per germline, CDR1 KGHSH and CDR2 LQKENI.

The chain is built from TRBV6-5 and TRBJ2-7; 11 nucleotides agree with TRBD1. The V gene's germline CDR1 is MNHEY and CDR2 SVGAGI. J gave up 3 bases and V 8 bases, and 9 bases lay outside the gene matches. The CDR3 length is 15 residues. Here the CDR3 reads CASQWLGTGGYEQYF. The DNA for the CDR3 is TGTGCCAGCCAATGGCTCGGGACAGGGGGCTACGAGCAGTACTTC.

The chain joins TRBV20-1 to TRBJ2-1, with 7 positions matching TRBD2. The germline CDR1 and CDR2 sequences are DFQATT and SNEGSKA (reference sequence). V gave up 3 bases and J gave up 7 bases; unmatched junction bases: 12. This CDR3 region has 15 residues. The chain's CDR3 is CSASFRREYKNEQFF. The DNA of the CDR3 is TGCAGTGCTAGTTTTCGGCGGGAGTACAAAAATGAGCAGTTCTTC.

J is TRBJ1-4 and V is TRBV27; D gene uncertain. With 4 bases removed from V and 2 bases from J, the gap between germline ends came to 8 bases. Germline CDR1 is MNHEY and CDR2 is SMNVEV (reference sequence). The CDR3 has 14 amino acids. This chain's CDR3 is CASSYTFTNEKLFF. CDR3 in DNA: TGTGCCAGCAGTTATACCTTTACTAATGAAAAACTGTTTTTT.

The CDR3 coding sequence is TGTGCCAGCAGCCGCCGATCGGGGGGAATCCCGGTTATGTACTTC. Its protein is CASSRRSGGIPVMYF. This chain connects TRBV3-1 (or the pseudogene TRBV3-2) to TRBJ2-7; 7 nucleotides line up with TRBD2. Germline assignment: CDR1 LGHDT and CDR2 YNNKEL (reference sequence). CDR3 length: 15 amino acids. After removal of 4 bases from V and 12 bases from J, the junction contained 18 bases not matched to a gene.

The CDR3 here is CASSVRAEKLFF. The CDR3 bases are TGTGCCAGCAGTGTTAGGGCCGAAAAACTGTTTTTT. The chain is built from TRBV6-4 and TRBJ1-4; D remains ambiguous. The ends were cut back, 4 bases at V and 8 bases at J, with 8 bases in the middle. CDR1 and CDR2 (germline): MRHNA, SNTAGT. This CDR3 has 12 amino acids.

This chain joins TRBV9 and TRBJ1-2, with TRBD1 matching over 8 bases. In germline, CDR1 is SGDLS, CDR2 YYNGEE. The CDR3 is 14 amino acids. V shed 4 bases, J shed 7 bases, and the junction held 9 bases outside the gene matches. The CDR3 nucleotides read TGTGCCAGCAGCACAGGGACAGGTTCTACTGGCTACACCTTC. This gives the protein CASSTGTGSTGYTF.

This clone has just one count. The rearrangement joins TRBV5-4 to TRBJ2-3; D is perhaps TRBD1 (5 bases). Germline CDR1 SGHNT, CDR2 YYREEE (reference sequence). The V and J ends lost 3 bases and 6 bases respectively, with 11 bases between them. The CDR3 consists of 13 residues. CDR3 sequence reads: CASSYQGYDTQYF. DNA for the CDR3: TGTGCCAGCAGCTACCAGGGCTACGATACGCAGTATTTT.

The V gene is TRBV28, the J gene TRBJ1-6; D remains unclear. The CDR3 covers 12 residues. Germline loops: CDR1 MDHEN, CDR2 SYDVKM. The V gene lost 5 bases and the J gene lost 11 bases, with 10 bases spanning the gap. This CDR3 is CASSEPIPPLHF. Written as DNA, the CDR3 is TGTGCCAGCAGTGAACCCATACCACCCCTCCACTTT.

The V call is TRBV3-1 (or the pseudogene TRBV3-2), the J call TRBJ2-2; D unresolved. The CDR3 contains 13 residues. Germline CDR1 LGHDT, CDR2 YNNKEL (reference sequence). V was clipped by 4 bases and J by 6 bases, with 9 bases between them. CDR3 coding DNA: TGTGCCAGCAGCCTCAGCTGGGCCGGGGAGCTGTTTTTT. It codes for CASSLSWAGELFF.

The chain is built from TRBV18 and TRBJ1-6, with a tentative D call TRBD1 (6 bases). This CDR3 has 19 amino acids. The germline V and J ends were trimmed by 1 base and 2 bases, with 18 bases remaining between them. Germline V gene data show CDR1 as KGHSH and CDR2 as LQKENI. CDR3 sequence (DNA): TGTGCCAGCTCACCACTCGCCAGGGGAATTAGTCCCTATAATTCACCCCTCCACTTT. Translated: CASSPLARGISPYNSPLHF.

The count of this clone is one. The chain links TRBV3-1 (or the pseudogene TRBV3-2) to TRBJ2-1; perhaps TRBD2 as D (6 bases). V lost 1 base to trimming and J lost 7 bases, with 11 bases between them. This CDR3 has 14 residues. Germline lookup yields CDR1 LGHDT and CDR2 YNNKEL (reference sequence). The CDR3, as DNA: TGTGCCAGCAGCCAAGCTCTGCGGGGAAATGAGCAGTTCTTC. Encoded protein: CASSQALRGNEQFF.

The chain uses TRBV19 and TRBJ2-7; D is unclear. CDR1 and CDR2 (germline): LNHDA, SQIVND (reference sequence). The CDR3 extends over 15 amino acids. The germline V and J ends were trimmed by 1 base and 1 base, with 11 bases remaining between them. CDR3 amino acids: CASSIGEGVSYEQYF. CDR3 coding DNA: TGTGCCAGTAGTATAGGCGAAGGAGTATCCTACGAGCAGTACTTC.

The genes are TRBV7-3 and TRBJ2-1; 9 bases are a match to TRBD2. In germline, CDR1 is SGHTA, CDR2 FQGTGA. With 0 bases clipped from V and 4 bases from J, the junction kept 4 bases outside the gene matches. CDR3 length: 16 residues. The CDR3 here is CASSLTVGLAYNEQFF. The DNA of the CDR3 is TGTGCCAGCAGCTTAACTGTCGGACTAGCGTACAATGAGCAGTTCTTC.

The V and J genes are TRBV6-1 and TRBJ1-5; D is undetermined. Trimming left V 3 bases short and J 6 bases short, with 15 bases between. Germline CDR1 and CDR2: MNHNS and SASEGT. This CDR3 has 15 residues. The CDR3 spells CASSDEGSSAQPQHF. Written as DNA, the CDR3 is TGTGCCAGCAGTGACGAAGGAAGTTCGGCTCAGCCCCAGCATTTT.